This TCR beta chain was identified in a study of cytomegalovirus exposure and HLA in healthy donors. Looking at the study overall: The 90 to 150 validation repertoires used a platform that matched the one used for the approximately 670 first-cohort repertoires, as a later analysis reported.

TCRdb's copy holds only in-frame clones and misses some; the assay was immunoSEQ multiplex PCR. The sample has over 120,000 clones, around 93% seen once; the top ten hold about 1.7%. Comments on this clone: The antigen is undetermined.

Study observations and caveats: In vitro, a few CMV-associated chains proved specific for CMV antigens. According to a later analysis, TCR clusters from the first cohort tended to co-occur in the 120 or so validation repertoires.

The V gene's germline CDR1 is LNHNV and CDR2 YYDKDF (reference sequence). The CDR3 totals 14 residues. Trimming cost V 4 bases and J 3 bases, with 9 bases left between them. The sequence was obtained from a man younger than 30 in good health and CMV-seropositive. V gene TRBV15 combines with J gene TRBJ1-4; unclear D gene. Source material: PBMCs. The CDR3 DNA follows: TGTGCCACCAGCATTCAAGGAGCTAATGAAAAACTGTTTTTT. It translates to CATSIQGANEKLFF. Combining the CDR3 with reference TRBV15 and TRBJ1-4 gives the whole variable domain DAMVIQNPRYQVTQFGKPVTLSCSQTLNHNVMYWYQQKSSQAPKLLFHYYDKDFNNEADTPDNFQSRRPNTSFCFLDIRSPGLGDTAMYLCATSIQGANEKLFFGSGTQLSVL.